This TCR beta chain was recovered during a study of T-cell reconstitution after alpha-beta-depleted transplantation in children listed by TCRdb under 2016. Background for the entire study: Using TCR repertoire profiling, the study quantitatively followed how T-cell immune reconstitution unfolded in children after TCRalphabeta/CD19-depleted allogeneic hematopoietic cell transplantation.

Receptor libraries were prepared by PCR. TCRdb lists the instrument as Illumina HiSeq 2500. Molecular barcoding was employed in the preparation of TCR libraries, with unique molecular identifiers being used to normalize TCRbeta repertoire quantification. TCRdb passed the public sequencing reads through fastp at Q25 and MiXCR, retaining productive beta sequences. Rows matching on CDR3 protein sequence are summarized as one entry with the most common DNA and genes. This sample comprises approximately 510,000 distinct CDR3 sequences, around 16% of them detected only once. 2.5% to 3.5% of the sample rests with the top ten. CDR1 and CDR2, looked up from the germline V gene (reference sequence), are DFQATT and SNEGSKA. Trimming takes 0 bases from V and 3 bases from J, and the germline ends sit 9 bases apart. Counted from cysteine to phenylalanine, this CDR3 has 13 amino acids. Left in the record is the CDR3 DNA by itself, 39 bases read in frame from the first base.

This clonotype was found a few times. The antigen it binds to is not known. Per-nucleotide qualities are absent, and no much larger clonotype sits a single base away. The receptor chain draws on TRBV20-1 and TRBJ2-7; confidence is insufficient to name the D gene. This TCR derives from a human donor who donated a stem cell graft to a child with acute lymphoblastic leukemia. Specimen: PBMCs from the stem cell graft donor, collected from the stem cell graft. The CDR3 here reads CSARDEKYYEQYF. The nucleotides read TGCAGTGCTAGAGATGAGAAGTACTACGAGCAGTACTTC.